Listed here are 9 T cell receptor beta chains from one sample, sequenced in a study of blood T cells in healthy people across ages. A second PCR of 7 to 11 cycles used a sample-barcoded 5' primer and a J-beta primer mix. In TCRdb, the 5' RACE reads were re-called with MiXCR into one record per CDR3 protein. In the table there are 380,000 or so distinct CDR3 sequences, about 52% of which are singletons. The sample was blood. The source of these receptors is a man aged 55 to 70 in good health.

This chain joins TRBV10-3 and TRBJ2-5; D gene uncertain. The V end lost 5 bases, the J end lost 11 bases, and 18 bases lay between the germline ends. Germline V gene sequence: CDR1 ENHRY, CDR2 SYGVKD. This CDR3 has 13 residues. The CDR3: CAISTGPAVEQYF. The CDR3 DNA reads as TGTGCCATCAGTACTGGACCGGCGGTGGAGCAGTACTTC.

This clonotype came up many times. V and J are TRBV18 and TRBJ2-1; 9 positions agree with TRBD2. Germline V gives CDR1 KGHSH, CDR2 LQKENI. Trimming removed 1 base from V and 3 bases from J; junction bases left unmatched: 1. This CDR3 is 15 amino acids long. For the CDR3, the DNA is TGTGCCAGCTCACCACGGACTAGCGACTACAATGAGCAGTTCTTC. Protein: CASSPRTSDYNEQFF.

Worth noting for this clonotype: A much larger clone sits a single nucleotide away, making a read error possible. The chain couples TRBV7-2 to TRBJ2-7; D might be TRBD2 (6 bases). Germline V gene sequence: CDR1 SGHTA, CDR2 FQGNSA. The CDR3 contains 14 residues. The germline V and J ends were trimmed by 7 bases and 7 bases, with 20 bases remaining between them. The CDR3 is CASNQWGDYNEQYF. The DNA for the CDR3 is TGTGCCAGCAACCAGTGGGGGGATTACAATGAGCAGTACTTC.

The V and J genes are TRBV5-1 and TRBJ1-2, with D unclear. Trimming removed 0 bases from V and 1 base from J, with 13 bases in between. Per the germline V gene, CDR1 is SGHRS and CDR2 is YFSETQ. CDR3 length equals 16 residues. CDR3: CASSLAPITDNYGYTF. CDR3 sequence (DNA): TGCGCCAGCAGCTTGGCCCCGATAACGGATAACTATGGCTACACCTTC.

This clonotype was seen more than once but under ten times. CDR3 in amino acids: CASSLPSGVNYGYTF. The CDR3 DNA sequence: TGTGCCAGCAGCTTACCCTCCGGGGTGAACTATGGCTACACCTTC. The rearrangement joins TRBV7-2 to TRBJ1-2; no clear D gene. The germline gives CDR1 SGHTA, CDR2 FQGNSA. V lost 2 bases and J lost 2, with 12 bases in between. The CDR3 sequence is 15 residues long.

The CDR3 bases are TGCGCCAGCAGCTCGGGACGGACCCATAATGAAAAACTGTTTTTT. Its translation is CASSSGRTHNEKLFF. The V gene is TRBV5-1, the J gene TRBJ1-4; tentative D call: TRBD1 (5 bases). V lost 3 bases to trimming and J lost 4 bases, with 13 bases between them. The CDR3 has 15 amino acids. CDR1 is SGHRS and CDR2 is YFSETQ in the germline V gene. The full variable domain, in which reference TRBV5-1 and TRBJ1-4 provide the parts outside the CDR3, is KAGVTQTPRYLIKTRGQQVTLSCSPISGHRSVSWYQQTPGQGLQFLFEYFSETQRNKGNFPGRFSGRQFSNSRSEMNVSTLELGDSALYLCASSSGRTHNEKLFFGSGTQLSVL.

V is TRBV5-1 and J is TRBJ2-5; D possibly corresponds to TRBD2 (6 bases). The CDR3 spans 15 residues. Trimming left V 0 bases short and J 10 bases short, with 19 bases between. The germline V gene encodes CDR1 SGHRS and CDR2 YFSETQ. The CDR3 spells CASSLGQSGGDSQYF. As DNA, the CDR3 is TGCGCCAGCAGCTTGGGCCAGAGCGGAGGGGATAGCCAGTACTTC.

In DNA form, the CDR3 reads TGCGCCAGCAGCTTGGACGTGCTAGCGGGACACACAGATACGCAGTATTTT. Translated: CASSLDVLAGHTDTQYF. The chain carries TRBV5-1 and TRBJ2-3, with 9 bases fitting TRBD2. V dropped 0 bases and J dropped 2; count of bases not matched to a gene: 7. Germline assignment: CDR1 SGHRS and CDR2 YFSETQ. The length of the CDR3 is 17 residues.

V usage is TRBV12-3 or TRBV12-4 and J usage is TRBJ2-7, with 9 bases aligning to TRBD1. J was trimmed by 5 bases and V by 5 bases; bases with no gene match: 10. The CDR3 length is 15 residues. CDR3 sequence reads: CASSTYRGPTDEQYF. The CDR3 DNA reads TGTGCCAGCAGTACCTACAGGGGGCCCACGGACGAGCAGTACTTC.